These 10 T cell receptor beta chains came from one sample sequenced in a study of molecular identifiers for immune sequencing clone quantification. TCRdb called the PCR reads again in MiXCR, with one record for every CDR3 protein. The sample carries more than 450,000 distinct CDR3 sequences, around 21% recorded once. Sequencing input: naive CD8+ T cells from blood, with Jurkat cell RNA spiked in. Subset noted: FACS-sorted CD8+CD4-CCR7+CD45RA+ naive T cells. These receptors all come from a human donor in good health. Some libraries in this study had Jurkat cell RNA spiked in.

Of note for this clonotype: This could be a read error, since a much larger clone is one nucleotide away. V is TRBV19 and J is TRBJ1-1; D is possibly TRBD1 (5 bases). This CDR3 is built from 19 residues. Germline V gives CDR1 LNHDA, CDR2 SQIVND (reference sequence). The CDR3 is CASSTLTAMTAKLNIEAFF. CDR3 sequence (DNA): TGTGCCAGTAGTACTTTGACCGCGATGACAGCGAAATTGAACATTGAAGCTTTCTTT.

As regards this clonotype: Just one base apart from a much larger clone, this may be a read error. V gene TRBV7-9 combines with J gene TRBJ2-3, with 8 bases lining up with TRBD2. This CDR3 is built from 20 residues. Germline CDR1 and CDR2: SEHNR and FQNEAQ (reference sequence). The DNA of the CDR3 is TGTGCCAGCGGCTTAGTTGGGGTACTCCAAGCGGGGGCCCCCGCAGATACGCAGTATTTT. Residues: CASGLVGVLQAGAPADTQYF.

This clonotype was found a few times. The chain combines TRBV7-9 with TRBJ2-1; 11 nucleotides align to TRBD2. CDR3 size: 15 residues. Germline assignment: CDR1 SEHNR and CDR2 FQNEAQ (reference sequence). After removal of 5 bases from V and 6 bases from J, the junction contained 6 bases not matched to a gene. The DNA for the CDR3 is TGTGCCAGCAGCCAAGGGACTAGCGGATCCAATGAGCAGTTCTTC. Its translation: CASSQGTSGSNEQFF.

There are many counts of this clonotype. This chain uses TRBV7-7 with TRBJ2-5; 7 nucleotides line up with TRBD1. The CDR3 has 15 residues. V shed 5 bases and J 4 bases; nucleotides not matched to a gene: 10. The germline V gene encodes CDR1 SSHAT and CDR2 FNYEAQ (reference sequence). The CDR3 here is CASSPRTGSGETQYF. The CDR3 DNA is TGTGCCAGCAGCCCAAGGACAGGATCCGGAGAGACCCAGTACTTC.

The chain combines TRBV4-2 with TRBJ2-7, with D perhaps TRBD2 (6 bases). The CDR3 is made up of 16 amino acids. Trimming pared 4 bases from V and 0 bases from J, leaving 16 bases between. Germline V gene data show CDR1 as LGHNA and CDR2 as YNFKEQ. The CDR3 is CASSPRGRDSSYEQYF. CDR3 in DNA: TGTGCCAGCAGCCCAAGGGGTAGGGACTCCTCCTACGAGCAGTACTTC.

The CDR3 loop reads CASSLYSNEQFF. The CDR3 DNA follows: TGTGCCAGCAGCTTATATTCCAATGAGCAGTTCTTC. The chain combines TRBV6-6 with TRBJ2-1; D unresolved. Germline values: CDR1 MNHNY, CDR2 SVGAGI (reference sequence). The V and J ends lost 6 bases and 6 bases respectively, with 9 bases between them. The CDR3 is 12 residues long.

This clonotype was seen at least ten times. V and J are TRBV7-6 and TRBJ2-3, with D unclear. Germline V CDR1 and CDR2: SGHVS, FNYEAQ. The ends were cut back, 1 base at V and 6 bases at J, with 11 bases in the middle. The CDR3 runs to 14 residues. CDR3: CASSLDSASDTQYF. CDR3 nucleotides: TGTGCCAGCAGCTTAGATTCGGCGAGTGATACGCAGTATTTT.

This chain connects TRBV14 to TRBJ2-7; D call uncertain. The CDR3 covers 13 residues. Deletions cut 3 bases from V and 3 bases from J, with 9 bases between. Per the germline V gene, CDR1 is SGHDN and CDR2 is FVKESK. DNA for the CDR3: TGTGCCAGCAGCCATGACGGCTTCTACGAGCAGTACTTC. Translating it yields CASSHDGFYEQYF.

This clonotype has only a few counts. DNA of the CDR3: TGTGCTAGTGGTTCTGGGACAGGGGGCCAGCCCCAGCATTTT. Translated: CASGSGTGGQPQHF. The chain carries TRBV12-5 and TRBJ1-5, with TRBD1 matching 12 bases. The germline V gene encodes CDR1 LGHNT and CDR2 FRNRAP. Unmatched junction bases numbered 2, after V lost 4 bases and J lost 7 bases. This CDR3 contains 14 residues.

V and J are TRBV7-2 and TRBJ2-7; 12 nucleotides align to TRBD2. CDR3 length: 16 residues. The germline V gene encodes CDR1 SGHTA and CDR2 FQGNSA. J gave up 6 bases and V 1 base, and 7 bases lay outside the gene matches. The CDR3 loop is CASSLVTSGGIGEQYF. The CDR3 DNA sequence: TGTGCCAGCAGCTTAGTTACTAGCGGGGGGATCGGCGAGCAGTACTTC.